This TCR beta chain was profiled in a study of blood T cell repertoires in COVID-19. Turning to the study itself: The United States, Italy and Spain supplied acute and convalescent COVID-19 samples.

As originally analysed: Researchers report that nucleated cell counts were estimated from reference gene primer amplification. The protocol was immunoSEQ multiplex PCR, while the TCRdb copy is restricted to in-frame clones and leaves out a portion. V, J and clone size derive from that table, while D and trimming were established from the DNA sequence. The sample lists fewer than 250,000 clones, about four fifths occurring once. The germline gives CDR1 SGHRS, CDR2 YFSETQ. The length of the CDR3 is 19 residues. V was pared by 0 bases and J by 4 bases, with 8 bases of the junction left unmatched. Sequenced input: peripheral blood. The chain carries TRBV5-1 and TRBJ2-1; 15 positions agree with TRBD2. The clonotype was recovered from a woman in her 70s with active or convalescent COVID-19. The CDR3 reads CASSLGGLAGGREYNEQFF. CDR3 DNA: TGCGCCAGCAGCTTGGGTGGACTAGCGGGAGGGAGGGAATACAATGAGCAGTTCTTC. The full variable domain, with the rest looked up from reference TRBV5-1 and TRBJ2-1, is KAGVTQTPRYLIKTRGQQVTLSCSPISGHRSVSWYQQTPGQGLQFLFEYFSETQRNKGNFPGRFSGRQFSNSRSEMNVSTLELGDSALYLCASSLGGLAGGREYNEQFFGPGTRLTVL.